A selection of T cell receptor beta chains follows, all from one sample in a study of control samples from healthy donors and cancer patients. Libraries were prepared by immunoSEQ multiplex PCR; TCRdb keeps only in-frame clonotypes and omits some of them. In the table there are 150,000 to 200,000 clones, 91% of which are singletons. Sequenced sample: blood. These receptor sequences come from a woman in her thirties in good health. Each CDR3 is given with its conserved first and last residue. D genes are given only for firm matches.

v_call	j_call	d_call	cdr3_nt	cdr3_aa
TRBV9	TRBJ2-5	.	TGTGCCAGCAGCGTAGAGGGAGGTCGGCAAGAGACCCAGTACTTC	CASSVEGGRQETQYF
TRBV12-5	TRBJ2-3	TRBD2	TGTGCTAGTGGTTTGGGACTAGCGAGTAGCACAGATACGCAGTATTTT	CASGLGLASSTDTQYF
TRBV12-3/TRBV12-4	TRBJ1-2	TRBD1	TGTGCCAGCAGCCGGGACAGTGGCTACACCTTC	CASSRDSGYTF
TRBV7-8	TRBJ2-5	TRBD2	TGTGCCAGCAGACCCGGGACTAGTTTGGAGACCCAGTACTTC	CASRPGTSLETQYF
TRBV6-5	TRBJ2-4	.	TGTGCCAGCAGAGCTACAGGGGGGGGAAACATTCAGTACTTC	CASRATGGGNIQYF
TRBV6-5	TRBJ1-2	TRBD1	TGTGCCAGCAATCCGGGACAGGGGTTCGAGGGCTACACCTTC	CASNPGQGFEGYTF
TRBV3-1/TRBV3-2	TRBJ2-4	TRBD1	TGTGCCAGCAGCCCGGGACAGACCAAAAACATTCAGTACTTC	CASSPGQTKNIQYF
TRBV28	TRBJ2-7	TRBD1	TGTGCCAGCACCGACAGGGAAGAGCAGTACTTC	CASTDREEQYF
TRBV4-1	TRBJ2-7	.	TGCGCCAGCAGCCCGACAGGTCTTCGCTACGAGCAGTACTTC	CASSPTGLRYEQYF
TRBV13	TRBJ2-2	.	TGTGCCAGCAGATTGGGGACCGCGAACACCGGGGAGCTGTTTTTT	CASRLGTANTGELFF
TRBV27	TRBJ1-5	TRBD1	TGTGCCAGCAGTTTATCCCGACAGGGCCGGCCCAATCAGCCCCAGCATTTT	CASSLSRQGRPNQPQHF
TRBV5-4	TRBJ1-1	.	TGTGCCAGCAGCTTCGACGCGGACACTGAAGCTTTCTTT	CASSFDADTEAFF
TRBV7-8	TRBJ2-1	.	TGTGCCAGCAGCTTAGCGGGGGGGCCCTACAATGAGCAGTTCTTC	CASSLAGGPYNEQFF
TRBV15	TRBJ2-1	TRBD2	TGTGCCACCAGCAGAGGGCTAGCGGGGGGTTACAATGAGCAGTTCTTC	CATSRGLAGGYNEQFF